This T cell receptor beta chain originates from a study of cytomegalovirus exposure and HLA in healthy donors. Study-level results: Altogether, 164 TCR beta chains were recorded as cytomegalovirus-associated. A reported reduction in N-insertions relative to the roughly 700-donor mean was seen in an Asian-associated ancestry cluster in a later analysis.

The germline V gene has CDR1 SGHDN and CDR2 FVKESK. The CDR3 has 16 amino acids. In the case of this clone: Its antigen is undetermined.

The study ran its PCR with 60 Vbeta and 13 Jbeta primers. Per the original methods: The authors later counted about 80 million unique TCR beta chains, 9.5 million to 13 million of them shared. The repertoire was sequenced with immunoSEQ multiplex PCR; TCRdb's copy has only in-frame clones and lacks some. From that table come the V and J calls and clone size; the DNA was used to work out D and trimming. The table lists approximately 81,000 clones, just over 75% of them singletons. This clonotype was obtained from a man aged 50-60 years in good health and CMV-seropositive. The chain carries TRBV14 and TRBJ2-5; 7 positions match TRBD2. The J call is in doubt because the DNA end fits TRBJ2-7 better. The sequencing input was PBMCs. Written as DNA, the CDR3 is TGTGCCAGCAGCCAAGATCGGGGACTAACGACCTACGAGCAGTACTTC. Translating gives CASSQDRGLTTYEQYF.